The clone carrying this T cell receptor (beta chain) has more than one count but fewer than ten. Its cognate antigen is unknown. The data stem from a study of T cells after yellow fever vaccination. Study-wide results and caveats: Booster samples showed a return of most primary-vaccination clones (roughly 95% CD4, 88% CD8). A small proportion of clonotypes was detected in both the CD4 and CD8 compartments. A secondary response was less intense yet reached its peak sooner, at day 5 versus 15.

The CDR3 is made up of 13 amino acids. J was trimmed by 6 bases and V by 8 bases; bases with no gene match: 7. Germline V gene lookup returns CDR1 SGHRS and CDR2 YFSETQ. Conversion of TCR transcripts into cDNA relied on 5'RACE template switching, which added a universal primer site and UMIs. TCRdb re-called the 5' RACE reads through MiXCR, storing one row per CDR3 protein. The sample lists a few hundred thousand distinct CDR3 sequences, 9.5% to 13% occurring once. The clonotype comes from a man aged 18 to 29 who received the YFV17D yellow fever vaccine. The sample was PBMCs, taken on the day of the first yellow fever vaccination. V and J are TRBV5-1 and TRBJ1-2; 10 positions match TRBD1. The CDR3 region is CARRRQGAHGYTF. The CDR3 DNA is TGCGCCAGGCGAAGACAGGGGGCGCATGGCTACACCTTC.